These 6 T cell receptor beta chains came from one sample sequenced in a study of T cells after yellow fever vaccination (dated by TCRdb to about 2019). In light of the paper, this sample's treatment or condition label describes: live attenuated yellow fever vaccine strain. The library came from 5' RACE. The instrument given in TCRdb is Illumina HiSeq 2500. TCRdb redid the processing of the public reads, applying fastp at Q25 and MiXCR, and retained in-frame beta chains. Rows are combined by CDR3 protein, so each entry shows the most common genes and DNA. This sample has around 590,000 distinct CDR3 sequences in its table, and about 12% of those were observed once. The top ten clones comprise 15% of the sample. The sequences come from PBMCs, collected on the day of the yellow fever booster vaccination. The receptors shown here come from a young man who received the YFV17D yellow fever vaccine.

The table lists this clonotype with many counts. The rearrangement links TRBV20-1 to TRBJ2-5; 7 nucleotides align to TRBD1. With 5 bases clipped from V and 7 bases from J, the junction kept 10 bases outside the gene matches. The CDR3 length is 13 residues. The germline V gene has CDR1 DFQATT and CDR2 SNEGSKA (reference sequence). CDR3 DNA sequence: TGCAGTGCTGAGGCCGGGACAGAATTGACCCAGTACTTC. This codes for CSAEAGTELTQYF.

This clonotype was found a few times. The rearrangement joins TRBV18 to TRBJ2-1; tentatively, D is TRBD1 or TRBD2 (5 bases each). Germline V gene data show CDR1 as KGHSH and CDR2 as LQKENI. V was shortened by 5 bases and J by 10 bases, with 18 bases between the two germline ends. The CDR3 runs 14 residues. Here the CDR3 DNA reads TGTGCCAGCTCATCGGGCGGAAGGGGACGAGAGCAGTTCTTC. Translating it yields CASSSGGRGREQFF.

This clonotype has a handful of counts. J is TRBJ2-2 and V is TRBV20-1; 9 positions match TRBD1. CDR1 and CDR2 (germline): DFQATT, SNEGSKA (reference sequence). The V segment lost 6 bases and the J segment 3 bases; nucleotides outside the gene matches: 8. The CDR3 has 15 amino acids. The CDR3 sequence: CSARRGQGYTGELFF. The CDR3 DNA sequence: TGCAGTGCCAGACGGGGACAGGGCTACACCGGGGAGCTGTTTTTT.

This clonotype showed up many times. This chain uses TRBV7-2 with TRBJ2-7, with D perhaps matching TRBD2 (6 bases). V shed 5 bases and J shed 6 bases, with 17 bases lying between them. CDR3 length: 14 amino acids. CDR1 and CDR2 from the germline V gene are SGHTA and FQGNSA. CDR3 coding DNA: TGTGCCAGCAGCCCCGTCGCACCCGGGGGCGAGCAGTACTTC. It yields the protein CASSPVAPGGEQYF.

The chain uses TRBV7-9 and TRBJ2-5; 11 bases align to TRBD2. V was clipped by 9 bases and J by 5 bases; unmatched bases: 14. CDR1 is SEHNR, CDR2 FQNEAQ, per germline (reference sequence). CDR3 length: 16 amino acids. The CDR3 DNA sequence: TGTGCCAGGAGCCCTGGGGTCCTAGCGGGAGGTGAGACCCAGTACTTC. Protein: CARSPGVLAGGETQYF.

In this sample, this clonotype turned up a few times. CDR3: CASSQRITGWVTEAFF. CDR3 in DNA: TGTGCCAGCAGCCAAAGGATAACAGGCTGGGTTACTGAAGCTTTCTTT. The chain has TRBV14 and TRBJ1-1, with D possibly being TRBD1 (5 bases). The CDR3 spans 16 residues. Trimming took off 2 bases at V and 5 bases at J, with 18 bases between the two ends. In germline, CDR1 is SGHDN, CDR2 FVKESK.